This is a list of T cell receptor beta chains from one sample in a study of PD-L1 blockade in urothelial cancer. Data came from immunoSEQ multiplex PCR; TCRdb stores just in-frame clones and leaves some out. The profile shows 95,000 to 130,000 clones, roughly 90% of them singletons. Sequences were derived from PBMCs, sampled around atezolizumab (anti-PD-L1) treatment. These receptors were collected from a man aged 55 to 70 with urothelial cancer. CDR3s include the opening cysteine and the closing phenylalanine or tryptophan. A D gene is named only where the DNA matches it firmly. Size is stated for part of the rows, as once, few or many counts, or as a class when the clone is expanded.

TGTGCCAGCAGCCCCCAGGGGGACGACGAGCAGTACTTC,CASSPQGDDEQYF,TRBJ2-7,TRBV11-2,13,TRBD1,.
TGTGCCAGCAGTGAAGTAAAGGCAGGGGAGTACTTC,CASSEVKAGEYF,TRBJ2-5,TRBV6-1,12,.,.
TGTGCCAGCAGCGTAGGTACAGCTCTCGAGCAGTACTTC,CASSVGTALEQYF,TRBJ2-7,TRBV9,13,.,.
TGTGCCAGCAGCTCCGAGGGGACTAGCGGGAGATTGGGGGAGACCCAGTACTTC,CASSSEGTSGRLGETQYF,TRBJ2-5,TRBV11-2,18,TRBD2,.
TGTGCCAGCAGCCAAGATGGGGGGTTGGGGGAGCAGTACTTC,CASSQDGGLGEQYF,TRBJ2-7,TRBV4-2,14,.,once
TGTGCCAGTAGTATAGATCTTCGGAACACCGGGGAGCTGTTTTTT,CASSIDLRNTGELFF,TRBJ2-2,TRBV19,15,.,.
TGCGCCAGCAGCCAAGATTTGGCGGACTATGGCTACACCTTC,CASSQDLADYGYTF,TRBJ1-2,TRBV4-3,14,.,few
TGTGCCATCAGTGTAGGACAGGGCATCAACACCGGGGAGCTGTTTTTT,CAISVGQGINTGELFF,TRBJ2-2,TRBV10-3,16,TRBD1,.
TGTGCCAGTAGGGGGGCTCCTCCCGGCCCGGACATTCAGTACTTC,CASRGAPPGPDIQYF,TRBJ2-4,TRBV19,15,.,.
TGTGCTAGTGGTTTCGGGGTCAGCTCCTACAATGAGCAGTTCTTC,CASGFGVSSYNEQFF,TRBJ2-1,TRBV12-5,15,.,.
TGTGCCAGCAGTGGTGACAGCACCCAGCATTTT,CASSGDSTQHF,TRBJ1-5,TRBV2,11,.,.
TGTGCCAGCTCACCAGGGGGAGGGTTCTACGAGCAGTACTTC,CASSPGGGFYEQYF,TRBJ2-7,TRBV18,14,TRBD2,.
TGTGCCTGCCCCGGGACTGTCTATGGCTACACCTTC,CACPGTVYGYTF,TRBJ1-2,TRBV30,12,.,.
TGTGCCAGCAGCCGAACCGGGGTGAACACTGAAGCTTTCTTT,CASSRTGVNTEAFF,TRBJ1-1,TRBV9,14,.,.
TGTGCCAGCAGTCTCGGACGGAGGATAGAAAAACTGTTTTTT,CASSLGRRIEKLFF,TRBJ1-4,TRBV6-5,14,.,once
TGTGCCACCAGCAGAGATTCACTAGCGGGAAGAGAGCAGTTCTTC,CATSRDSLAGREQFF,TRBJ2-1,TRBV15,15,TRBD2,.
TGTGCCAGCAGTTATCTCGGACAGGGAGTTATCGAGCAGTACTTC,CASSYLGQGVIEQYF,TRBJ2-7,TRBV6-5,15,TRBD1,.
TGTGCCAGCAGTTTGCTCGGGACAGGGGGCAGTCAGCCCCAGCATTTT,CASSLLGTGGSQPQHF,TRBJ1-5,TRBV27,16,TRBD1,.
TGTGCTAGTGGTTTAGGGCTAGCGGGGGGGAATGGCGAGACCCAGTACTTC,CASGLGLAGGNGETQYF,TRBJ2-5,TRBV12-5,17,TRBD2,.
TGCGCCAGCAGCCCTGTCCGCCAGGGTGGCTACTACAATGAGCAGTTCTTC,CASSPVRQGGYYNEQFF,TRBJ2-1,TRBV5-1,17,.,few
TGTGCCAGCAGGGCCGGGACAGGGAGCTCCTACGAGCAGTACTTC,CASRAGTGSSYEQYF,TRBJ2-7,TRBV6-1,15,TRBD1,.